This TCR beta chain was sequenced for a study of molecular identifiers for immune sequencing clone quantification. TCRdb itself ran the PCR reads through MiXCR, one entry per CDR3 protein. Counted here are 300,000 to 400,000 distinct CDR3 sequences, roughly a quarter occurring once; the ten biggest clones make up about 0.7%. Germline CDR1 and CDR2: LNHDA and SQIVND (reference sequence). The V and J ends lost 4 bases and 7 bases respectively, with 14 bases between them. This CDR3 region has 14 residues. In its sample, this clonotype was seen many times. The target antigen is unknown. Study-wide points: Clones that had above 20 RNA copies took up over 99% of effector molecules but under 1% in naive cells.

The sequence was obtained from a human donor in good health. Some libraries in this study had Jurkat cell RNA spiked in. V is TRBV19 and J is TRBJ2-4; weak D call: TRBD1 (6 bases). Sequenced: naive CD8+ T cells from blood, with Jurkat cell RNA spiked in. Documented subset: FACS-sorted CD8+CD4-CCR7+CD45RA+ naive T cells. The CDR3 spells CASSTLRGSNIQYF. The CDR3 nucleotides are TGTGCCAGTAGTACCCTCAGGGGTTCGAACATTCAGTACTTC.